Shown below are 26 T cell receptor beta chains from a single sample sequenced in a study of cytomegalovirus exposure and HLA in healthy donors. With 60 Vbeta and 13 Jbeta primers, the PCR was carried out. Libraries were prepared by immunoSEQ multiplex PCR; TCRdb keeps only in-frame clonotypes and omits some of them. The sample holds around 200,000 clones, approximately 83% seen once. Sequencing used PBMCs. The source of these receptors is a girl aged 5 to 17 in good health and CMV-seronegative.

The chain employs TRBV2 and TRBJ1-2; 12 positions match TRBD1. Germline-derived CDR1 and CDR2 are SNHLY and FYNNEI. Unmatched junction bases numbered 12, after V lost 4 bases and J lost 3 bases. CDR3 length: 18 amino acids. CDR3 amino acids: CASSGGRGTGGTYYGYTF. The CDR3 DNA reads as TGTGCCAGCAGTGGGGGGCGGGGGACAGGGGGCACTTACTATGGCTACACCTTC.

V is TRBV19 and J is TRBJ1-1; 7 bases line up with TRBD1. Germline values: CDR1 LNHDA, CDR2 SQIVND (reference sequence). This CDR3 is 14 amino acids long. V shed 5 bases and J 3 bases; nucleotides not matched to a gene: 6. This CDR3 reads CASSPRQGDTEAFF. CDR3 DNA sequence: TGTGCCAGTAGTCCGCGACAGGGTGACACTGAAGCTTTCTTT.

In its sample, this clone was seen a few times. V gene TRBV28 combines with J gene TRBJ1-1; 8 positions agree with TRBD1. Germline loops: CDR1 MDHEN, CDR2 SYDVKM. V gave up 7 bases and J gave up 3 bases; unmatched junction bases: 7. This CDR3 contains 14 residues. The CDR3 DNA sequence: TGTGCCAGCATCCTACAGGGGGGACACACTGAAGCTTTCTTT. Its protein product is CASILQGGHTEAFF.

The chain is built from TRBV18 and TRBJ2-3; 11 nucleotides align to TRBD2. Per germline, CDR1 KGHSH and CDR2 LQKENI. After removal of 1 base from V and 6 bases from J, the junction contained 9 bases not matched to a gene. This CDR3 region has 17 residues. The CDR3 DNA is TGTGCCAGCTCACCACTGTTTACTAGCGGGGGAGCGGATACGCAGTATTTT. Protein product: CASSPLFTSGGADTQYF.

This chain connects TRBV30 to TRBJ1-1; maybe TRBD1 (5 bases). The CDR3 has 14 residues. Germline CDR1 reads GTSNPN; CDR2 reads SVGIG (reference sequence). Trimming left V 7 bases short and J 4 bases short, with 19 bases between. CDR3 sequence reads: CASRRGRVSTEAFF. The CDR3 DNA reads as TGTGCCTCCCGCCGGGGGAGGGTGAGCACTGAAGCTTTCTTT.

The rearrangement links TRBV5-1 to TRBJ1-1, with TRBD1 matching 8 bases. This CDR3 is built from 12 residues. Germline V lookup: CDR1 SGHRS, CDR2 YFSETQ. Unmatched junction bases numbered 9, after V lost 7 bases and J lost 10 bases. CDR3: CASFGQGGRAFF. The CDR3 DNA is TGCGCCAGCTTCGGACAGGGTGGTAGAGCTTTCTTT.

The CDR3 DNA sequence: TGTGCCAGCAGTTTTTCAGGGGGCAACGAGCAGTACTTC. Residues: CASSFSGGNEQYF. This sequence joins TRBV27 and TRBJ2-7; 8 bases align to TRBD1. J lost 5 bases, V lost 3 bases, and 3 bases had no gene match. The CDR3 length is 13 residues. Per the germline V gene, CDR1 is MNHEY and CDR2 is SMNVEV (reference sequence).

CDR3 in DNA: TGTGCCAGCAGTTCGGTCCAAGAGACCCAGTACTTC. Encoded protein: CASSSVQETQYF. The rearrangement joins TRBV28 to TRBJ2-5, with no clear D. This CDR3 has 12 residues. Germline CDR1 is MDHEN and CDR2 is SYDVKM. Trimming shortened V by 4 bases and J by 1 base, and 4 bases separated the two germline ends.

V gene TRBV7-3 combines with J gene TRBJ2-5; a possible D gene is TRBD2 (5 bases). Per the germline V gene, CDR1 is SGHTA and CDR2 is FQGTGA. The CDR3 contains 14 residues. Trimming took 5 bases from V and 0 from J, leaving 10 bases between them. CDR3 sequence: CASSERADQETQYF. The CDR3 DNA reads TGTGCCAGCAGCGAAAGAGCGGACCAAGAGACCCAGTACTTC. Full variable domain (rest looked up from reference TRBV7-3 and TRBJ2-5): GAGVSQTPSNKVTEKGKYVELRCDPISGHTALYWYRQSLGQGPEFLIYFQGTGAADDSGLPNDRFFAVRPEGSVSTLKIQRTERGDSAVYLCASSERADQETQYFGPGTRLLVL.

The rearrangement links TRBV7-6 to TRBJ2-1; 7 bases line up with TRBD1. The germline gives CDR1 SGHVS, CDR2 FNYEAQ. CDR3 length: 15 residues. The ends lost 0 bases at V and 5 bases at J; junction bases unmatched: 4. The CDR3 nucleotides read TGTGCCAGCAGCTTAGCGGGACAGAGGGACAATGAGCAGTTCTTC. Translated, it gives CASSLAGQRDNEQFF.

The chain combines TRBV2 with TRBJ2-7; tentatively, D is TRBD2 (6 bases). This CDR3 is 13 amino acids long. CDR1 and CDR2 (germline): SNHLY, FYNNEI. With 6 bases removed from V and 1 base from J, the gap between germline ends came to 10 bases. DNA for the CDR3: TGTGCCAGCAGCCGGGACTTATCCTACGAGCAGTACTTC. This codes for CASSRDLSYEQYF. Using reference TRBV2 and TRBJ2-7 for the parts outside the CDR3, the full variable domain is EPEVTQTPSHQVTQMGQEVILRCVPISNHLYFYWYRQILGQKVEFLVSFYNNEISEKSEIFDDQFSVERPDGSNFTLKIRSTKLEDSAMYFCASSRDLSYEQYFGPGTRLTVT.

This clone was detected only once. The chain recombines TRBV23-1 with TRBJ2-2, with D perhaps matching TRBD2 (7 bases). TRBV23-1 is an open reading frame, and its role is uncertain. The CDR3 is 17 residues long. The V end was cut by 0 bases, the J end by 0 bases, with 11 bases between. DNA of the CDR3: TGCGCCAGCAGTCAATCGGGGGAGGGGGCGAACACCGGGGAGCTGTTTTTT. This codes for CASSQSGEGANTGELFF.

V is TRBV6-5 and J is TRBJ2-7; 7 nucleotides align to TRBD1. There are 14 residues in the CDR3. Looked up from germline, CDR1 is MNHEY and CDR2 is SVGAGI. V dropped 5 bases and J dropped 4; count of bases not matched to a gene: 8. CDR3 region: CASSRYRGLYEQYF. CDR3 bases: TGTGCCAGCAGTCGATACAGGGGTTTGTACGAGCAGTACTTC.

This sequence joins TRBV20-1 and TRBJ1-2, with D uncertain. The V end lost 6 bases, the J end lost 10 bases, and 15 bases lay between the germline ends. Per the germline V gene, CDR1 is DFQATT and CDR2 is SNEGSKA (reference sequence). The CDR3 is 11 amino acids. CDR3 in amino acids: CSASRSEFYTF. Here the CDR3 DNA reads TGCAGTGCGTCTAGATCTGAGTTCTACACCTTC.

The chain combines TRBV7-2 with TRBJ1-6, with a tentative D call TRBD1 (6 bases). The CDR3 runs to 15 residues. Germline loops: CDR1 SGHTA, CDR2 FQGNSA. V lost 3 bases and J 10 bases, leaving 16 bases between the germline ends. The CDR3 nucleotides read TGTGCCAGCAGCTTGCGGACAGTCCGTTTGTCACCCCTCCACTTT. Protein sequence: CASSLRTVRLSPLHF.

The rearrangement joins TRBV9 to TRBJ2-2, with 9 bases lining up with TRBD1. The CDR3 consists of 17 residues. V lost 0 bases and J lost 4; bases outside the gene matches: 7. The germline V gene encodes CDR1 SGDLS and CDR2 YYNGEE. The CDR3 here is CASSVEWTGDLTGELFF. The CDR3 DNA reads TGTGCCAGCAGCGTAGAATGGACAGGGGATCTCACCGGGGAGCTGTTTTTT. The variable domain in full, completed from reference TRBV9 and TRBJ2-2, reads DSGVTQTPKHLITATGQRVTLRCSPRSGDLSVYWYQQSLDQGLQFLIQYYNGEERAKGNILERFSAQQFPDLHSELNLSSLELGDSALYFCASSVEWTGDLTGELFFGEGSRLTVL.

The chain has TRBV4-1 and TRBJ1-2; 8 positions match TRBD1. V gave up 6 bases and J gave up 8 bases; unmatched junction bases: 14. This CDR3 spans 15 amino acids. In germline, CDR1 is MGHRA, CDR2 YSYEKL. This chain's CDR3 is CASRHTGQGRLGYTF. In DNA, the CDR3 is TGCGCCAGCAGACATACAGGACAGGGTCGTCTAGGCTACACCTTC.

V usage is TRBV5-4 and J usage is TRBJ2-3, with 8 bases matching TRBD2. The CDR3 consists of 15 residues. Unmatched junction bases numbered 3, after V lost 0 bases and J lost 3 bases. The germline CDR1 and CDR2 sequences are SGHNT and YYREEE (reference sequence). DNA of the CDR3: TGTGCCAGCAGCTTGGATCGGGGGGGGACAGATACGCAGTATTTT. The encoded protein is CASSLDRGGTDTQYF. The full variable domain, completed using reference TRBV5-4 and TRBJ2-3, is ETGVTQSPTHLIKTRGQQVTLRCSSQSGHNTVSWYQQALGQGPQFIFQYYREEENGRGNFPPRFSGLQFPNYSSELNVNALELDDSALYLCASSLDRGGTDTQYFGPGTRLTVL.

This clone was seen once. V usage is TRBV14 and J usage is TRBJ2-6; no clear D gene. This CDR3 is built from 13 residues. Germline V lookup: CDR1 SGHDN, CDR2 FVKESK. The ends were cut back, 6 bases at V and 0 bases at J, with 3 bases in the middle. The CDR3 coding sequence is TGTGCCAGCAGTCGCTCTGGGGCCAACGTCCTGACTTTC. The encoded protein is CASSRSGANVLTF.

The V and J genes are TRBV30 and TRBJ2-2; possible D gene TRBD1, 8 bases. Trimming removed 5 bases from V and 7 bases from J, with 17 bases in between. Germline V gene lookup returns CDR1 GTSNPN and CDR2 SVGIG (reference sequence). The CDR3 is 14 amino acids. The CDR3 sequence is CAWQRTGRDGELFF. The CDR3 DNA sequence: TGTGCCTGGCAGAGGACAGGGAGGGACGGGGAGCTGTTTTTT.

V usage is TRBV6-5 and J usage is TRBJ1-1; 9 positions match TRBD1. The CDR3 is 14 residues long. The V and J ends lost 5 bases and 1 base, in that order; junction bases with no gene match: 2. The germline gives CDR1 MNHEY, CDR2 SVGAGI. The CDR3 spells CASSGQGRNTEAFF. Written as DNA, the CDR3 is TGTGCCAGCAGTGGACAGGGGAGGAACACTGAAGCTTTCTTT.

A few counts support this clone. The rearrangement joins TRBV5-4 to TRBJ2-7; D not resolved. CDR3 size: 12 residues. Germline lookup yields CDR1 SGHNT and CDR2 YYREEE (reference sequence). The V gene lost 10 bases and the J gene lost 4 bases, with 15 bases spanning the gap. The CDR3 reads CAEPESPYEQYF. The CDR3 DNA follows: TGTGCCGAGCCCGAGTCACCTTACGAGCAGTACTTC.

The chain employs TRBV29-1 and TRBJ2-5, with 7 positions matching TRBD1. CDR1 and CDR2 from the germline V gene are SQVTM and ANQGSEA. The CDR3 runs 17 residues. V lost 4 bases and J lost 9; bases outside the gene matches: 23. Here the CDR3 reads CSVGLYKGAPTRVAQYF. CDR3 bases: TGCAGCGTTGGATTATATAAGGGGGCGCCCACCCGGGTGGCCCAGTACTTC.

This chain links TRBV28 with TRBJ2-1, with 9 bases aligning to TRBD2. This CDR3 comprises 14 residues. V shed 3 bases, J shed 14 bases, and the junction held 11 bases outside the gene matches. CDR1 and CDR2 from the germline V gene are MDHEN and SYDVKM. CDR3 DNA: TGTGCCAGCAGTTTGGCGGGAGGGGGGCCGCATAAGTTCTTC. Protein: CASSLAGGGPHKFF.

This clone has a handful of counts. The rearrangement uses TRBV6-6 and TRBJ1-2; 7 nucleotides match TRBD1. CDR3 length equals 12 residues. The germline gives CDR1 MNHNY, CDR2 SVGAGI (reference sequence). With 3 bases clipped from V and 11 bases from J, the junction kept 6 bases outside the gene matches. CDR3 protein: CASSYPDRAYTF. In nucleotides, the CDR3 is TGTGCCAGCAGTTATCCCGACAGGGCTTACACCTTC.

In its sample, this clone was seen a few times. The J gene is TRBJ1-1, the V gene TRBV14; maybe TRBD1 (5 bases). The CDR3 sequence is 14 residues long. The V and J ends lost 0 bases and 1 base respectively, with 6 bases between them. Germline assignment: CDR1 SGHDN and CDR2 FVKESK. In DNA, the CDR3 is TGTGCCAGCAGCCAAGAGACAGCGAACACTGAAGCTTTCTTT. Translated, it gives CASSQETANTEAFF.